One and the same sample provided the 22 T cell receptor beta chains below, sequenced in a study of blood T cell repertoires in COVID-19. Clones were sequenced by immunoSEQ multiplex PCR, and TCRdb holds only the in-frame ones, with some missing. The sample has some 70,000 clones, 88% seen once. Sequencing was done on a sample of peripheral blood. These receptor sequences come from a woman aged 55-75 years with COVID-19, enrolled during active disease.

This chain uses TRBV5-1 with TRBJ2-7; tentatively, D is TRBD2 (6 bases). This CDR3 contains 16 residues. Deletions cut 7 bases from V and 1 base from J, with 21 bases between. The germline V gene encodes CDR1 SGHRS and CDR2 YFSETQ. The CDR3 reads CASCPFGTSSSYEQYF. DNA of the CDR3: TGCGCCAGCTGCCCTTTTGGGACTTCGTCATCCTACGAGCAGTACTTC.

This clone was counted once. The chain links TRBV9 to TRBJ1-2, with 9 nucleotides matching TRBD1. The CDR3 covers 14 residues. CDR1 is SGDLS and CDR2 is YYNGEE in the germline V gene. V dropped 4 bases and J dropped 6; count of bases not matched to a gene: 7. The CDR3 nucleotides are TGTGCCAGCAGCACCAGGGACAGGGTAGATGGCTACACCTTC. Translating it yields CASSTRDRVDGYTF.

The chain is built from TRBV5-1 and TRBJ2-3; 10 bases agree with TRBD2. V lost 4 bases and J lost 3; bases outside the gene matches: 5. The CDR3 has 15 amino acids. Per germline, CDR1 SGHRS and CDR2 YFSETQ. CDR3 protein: CASSMGTSETDTQYF. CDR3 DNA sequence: TGCGCCAGCAGCATGGGGACTAGCGAGACAGATACGCAGTATTTT.

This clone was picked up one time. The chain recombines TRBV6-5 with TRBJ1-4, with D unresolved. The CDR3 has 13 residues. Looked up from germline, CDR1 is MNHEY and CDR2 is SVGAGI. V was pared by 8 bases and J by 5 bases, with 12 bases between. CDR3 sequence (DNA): TGTGCCAGCTCACGGACGGGGAATGAAAAACTGTTTTTT. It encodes CASSRTGNEKLFF.

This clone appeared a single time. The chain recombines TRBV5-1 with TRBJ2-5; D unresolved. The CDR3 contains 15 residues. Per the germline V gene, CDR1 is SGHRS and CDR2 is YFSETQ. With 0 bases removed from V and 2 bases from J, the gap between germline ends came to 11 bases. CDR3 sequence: CASSLDPGEQETQYF. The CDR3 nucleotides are TGCGCCAGCAGCTTGGATCCTGGAGAACAAGAGACCCAGTACTTC.

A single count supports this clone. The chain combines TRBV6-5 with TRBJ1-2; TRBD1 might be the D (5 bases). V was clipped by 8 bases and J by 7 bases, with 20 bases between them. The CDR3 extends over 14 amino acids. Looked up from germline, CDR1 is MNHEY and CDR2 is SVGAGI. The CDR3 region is CASSSKGLTIGYTF. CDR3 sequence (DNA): TGTGCCAGCTCATCGAAGGGACTGACAATTGGCTACACCTTC.

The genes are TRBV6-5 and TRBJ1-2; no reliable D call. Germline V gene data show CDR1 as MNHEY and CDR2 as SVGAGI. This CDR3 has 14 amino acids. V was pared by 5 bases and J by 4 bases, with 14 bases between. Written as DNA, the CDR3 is TGTGCCAGCAGTCAATCGACATTCCTCTATGGCTACACCTTC. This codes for CASSQSTFLYGYTF.

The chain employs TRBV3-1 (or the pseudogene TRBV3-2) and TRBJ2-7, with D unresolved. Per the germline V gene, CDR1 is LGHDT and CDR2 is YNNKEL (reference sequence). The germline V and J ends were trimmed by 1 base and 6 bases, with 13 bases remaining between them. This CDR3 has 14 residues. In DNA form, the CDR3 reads TGTGCCAGCAGCCAAGGGCAGGTCCCCGGCGAGCAGTACTTC. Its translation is CASSQGQVPGEQYF.

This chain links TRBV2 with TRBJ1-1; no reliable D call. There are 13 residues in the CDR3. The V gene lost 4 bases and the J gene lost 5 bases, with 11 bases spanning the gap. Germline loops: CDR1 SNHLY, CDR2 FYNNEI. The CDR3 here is CASSVGEETEAFF. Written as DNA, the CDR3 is TGTGCCAGCAGTGTTGGGGAGGAGACTGAAGCTTTCTTT.

The CDR3 here is CASILRLGLAGEEFF. CDR3 DNA sequence: TGTGCCAGCATCCTACGTCTTGGGCTAGCGGGAGAAGAGTTCTTC. This chain links TRBV11-2 with TRBJ2-1, with 10 bases matching TRBD2. CDR1 SGHAT and CDR2 FQNNGV come from the germline V gene. CDR3 length: 15 amino acids. The J segment lost 14 bases and the V segment lost 7 bases, leaving 17 bases of the junction unmatched.

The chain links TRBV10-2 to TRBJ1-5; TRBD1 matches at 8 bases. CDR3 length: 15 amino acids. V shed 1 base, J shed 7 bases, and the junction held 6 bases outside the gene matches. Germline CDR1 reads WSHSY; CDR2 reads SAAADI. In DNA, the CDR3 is TGCGCCAGCAGTGAGTACACAGGGGGGGCGCAGCCCCAGCATTTT. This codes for CASSEYTGGAQPQHF.

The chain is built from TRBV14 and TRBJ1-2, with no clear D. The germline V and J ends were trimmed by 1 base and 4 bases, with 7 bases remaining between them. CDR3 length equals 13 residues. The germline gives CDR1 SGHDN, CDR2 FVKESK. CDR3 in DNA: TGTGCCAGCAGCCAAGGACTCCGCTATGGCTACACCTTC. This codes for CASSQGLRYGYTF.

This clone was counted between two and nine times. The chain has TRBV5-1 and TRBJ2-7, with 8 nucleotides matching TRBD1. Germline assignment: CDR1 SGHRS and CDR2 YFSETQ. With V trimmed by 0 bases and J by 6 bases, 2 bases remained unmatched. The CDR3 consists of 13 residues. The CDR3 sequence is CASSLGTGGEQYF. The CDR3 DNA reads TGCGCCAGCAGCTTGGGTACAGGGGGCGAGCAGTACTTC.

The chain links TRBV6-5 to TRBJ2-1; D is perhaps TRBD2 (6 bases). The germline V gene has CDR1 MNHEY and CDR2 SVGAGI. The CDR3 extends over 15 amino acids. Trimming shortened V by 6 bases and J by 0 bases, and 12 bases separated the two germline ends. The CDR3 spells CASRPDGSSYNEQFF. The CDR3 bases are TGTGCCAGCAGGCCGGACGGGAGCTCCTACAATGAGCAGTTCTTC.

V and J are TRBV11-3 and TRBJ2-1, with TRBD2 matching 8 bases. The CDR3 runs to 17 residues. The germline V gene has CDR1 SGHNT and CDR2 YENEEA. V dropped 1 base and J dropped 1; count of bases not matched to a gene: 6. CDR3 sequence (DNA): TGTGCCAGCAGCTTAGTTCATTTAGCGGGGTCCTACAATGAGCAGTTCTTC. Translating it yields CASSLVHLAGSYNEQFF.

The CDR3 region is CASSLAGAYTGELFF. DNA for the CDR3: TGTGCCAGCAGCTTAGCGGGGGCCTACACCGGGGAGCTGTTTTTT. This chain connects TRBV7-9 to TRBJ2-2, with D perhaps TRBD1 (6 bases). There are 15 residues in the CDR3. Germline CDR1 is SEHNR and CDR2 is FQNEAQ (reference sequence). Deletions cut 0 bases from V and 3 bases from J, with 8 bases between.

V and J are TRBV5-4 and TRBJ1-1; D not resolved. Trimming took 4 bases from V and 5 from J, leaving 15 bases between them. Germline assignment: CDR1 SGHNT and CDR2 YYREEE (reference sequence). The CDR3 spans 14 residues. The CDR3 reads CASSLRVPGTEAFF. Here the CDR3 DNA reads TGTGCCAGCAGCCTTAGGGTCCCGGGGACTGAAGCTTTCTTT.

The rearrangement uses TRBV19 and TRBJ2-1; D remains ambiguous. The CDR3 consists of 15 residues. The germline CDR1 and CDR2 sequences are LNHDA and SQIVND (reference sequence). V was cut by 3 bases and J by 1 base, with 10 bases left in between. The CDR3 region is CASSMRTWSYNEQFF. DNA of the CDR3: TGTGCCAGTAGTATGAGAACGTGGTCCTACAATGAGCAGTTCTTC. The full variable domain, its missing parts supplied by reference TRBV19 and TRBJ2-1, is DGGITQSPKYLFRKEGQNVTLSCEQNLNHDAMYWYRQDPGQGLRLIYYSQIVNDFQKGDIAEGYSVSREKKESFPLTVTSAQKNPTAFYLCASSMRTWSYNEQFFGPGTRLTVL.

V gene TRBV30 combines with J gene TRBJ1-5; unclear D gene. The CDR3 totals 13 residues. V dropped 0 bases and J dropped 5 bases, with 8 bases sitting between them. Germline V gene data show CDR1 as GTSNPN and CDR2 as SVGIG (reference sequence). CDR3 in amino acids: CAWSVREDQPQHF. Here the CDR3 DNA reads TGTGCCTGGAGTGTACGTGAGGATCAGCCCCAGCATTTT. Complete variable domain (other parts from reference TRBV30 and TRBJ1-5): SQTIHQWPATLVQPVGSPLSLECTVEGTSNPNLYWYRQAAGRGLQLLFYSVGIGQISSEVPQNLSASRPQDRQFILSSKKLLLSDSGFYLCAWSVREDQPQHFGDGTRLSIL.

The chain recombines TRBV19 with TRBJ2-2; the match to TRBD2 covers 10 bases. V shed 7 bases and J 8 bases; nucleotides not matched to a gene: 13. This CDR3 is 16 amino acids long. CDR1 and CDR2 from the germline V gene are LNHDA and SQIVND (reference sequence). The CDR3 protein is CASKVGLAVPGGELFF. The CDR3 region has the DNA TGTGCCAGTAAAGTAGGACTAGCGGTCCCTGGTGGGGAGCTGTTTTTT.

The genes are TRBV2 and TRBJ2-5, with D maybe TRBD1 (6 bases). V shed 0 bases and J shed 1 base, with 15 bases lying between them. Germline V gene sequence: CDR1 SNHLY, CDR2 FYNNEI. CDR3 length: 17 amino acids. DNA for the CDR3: TGTGCCAGCAGTGAAGCCAAGGACAGCCTTCTCCAAGAGACCCAGTACTTC. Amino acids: CASSEAKDSLLQETQYF.

CDR3 in amino acids: CASSQDLRTRETQYF. CDR3 coding DNA: TGCGCCAGCAGCCAAGATTTGAGGACTCGGGAGACCCAGTACTTC. The gene calls are TRBV4-1 and TRBJ2-5; D is perhaps TRBD2 (5 bases). Germline CDR1 reads MGHRA; CDR2 reads YSYEKL. CDR3 length: 15 amino acids. The V end lost 0 bases, the J end lost 5 bases, and 13 bases lay between the germline ends.